The clone carrying this T cell receptor beta chain was observed a few times. Building of the TCR beta libraries involved iRepertoire HTBI primers and Arm-PCR of CDR3 regions. From the multiplex PCR reads, TCRdb called clonotypes with MiXCR, one entry per CDR3 protein. In the table there are over 450,000 distinct CDR3 sequences, more than 10% of which are singletons. These data come from a study of regulatory T cells in long-lasting Graves disease. The CDR3 contains 16 residues. V lost 1 base, J lost 6 bases, and 8 bases stayed unmatched. The germline V gene has CDR1 MNHEY and CDR2 SVGAGI. Time point indicated: newly diagnosed GD, antithyroid drugs for less than 3 months. The TCR library was made from RNA that had been extracted from PBMCs in TRIzol. By American Thyroid Association guidelines, Graves' disease was diagnosed in the cohort. Recruitment took place at an endocrinology department in Xi'an, China. A blood draw put about 9 milliliters of peripheral blood into EDTA tubes.

These same records also appear under a second study, on T cells in Graves' hyperthyroidism and ophthalmopathy.

The sample consisted of peripheral blood mononuclear cells (PBMCs), taken at new diagnosis, from a patient treated with antithyroid drugs. This clonotype was obtained from a woman in her 30s with Graves disease. V and J are TRBV6-5 and TRBJ2-3; 9 nucleotides line up with TRBD1. The CDR3 nucleotides are TGTGCCAGCAGTTACTTCACAGGGGGCGCGGGGGATACGCAGTATTTT. Amino acids: CASSYFTGGAGDTQYF.